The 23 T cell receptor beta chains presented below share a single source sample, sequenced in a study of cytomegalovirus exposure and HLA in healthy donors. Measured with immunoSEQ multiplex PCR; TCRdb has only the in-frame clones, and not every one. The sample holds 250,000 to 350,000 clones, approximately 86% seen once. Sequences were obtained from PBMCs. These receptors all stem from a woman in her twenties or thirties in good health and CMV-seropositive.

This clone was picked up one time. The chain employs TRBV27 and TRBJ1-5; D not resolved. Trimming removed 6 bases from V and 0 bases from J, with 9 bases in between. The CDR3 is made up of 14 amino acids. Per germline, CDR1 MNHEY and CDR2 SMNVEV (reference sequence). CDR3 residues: CASSPDGSNQPQHF. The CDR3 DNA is TGTGCCAGCAGCCCGGACGGTAGCAATCAGCCCCAGCATTTT.

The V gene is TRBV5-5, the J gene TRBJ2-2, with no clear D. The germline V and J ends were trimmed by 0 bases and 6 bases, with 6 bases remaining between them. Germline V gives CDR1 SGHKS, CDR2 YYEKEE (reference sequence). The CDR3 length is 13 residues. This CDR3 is CASSLVIPGELFF. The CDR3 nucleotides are TGTGCCAGCAGCTTGGTGATCCCCGGGGAGCTGTTTTTT.

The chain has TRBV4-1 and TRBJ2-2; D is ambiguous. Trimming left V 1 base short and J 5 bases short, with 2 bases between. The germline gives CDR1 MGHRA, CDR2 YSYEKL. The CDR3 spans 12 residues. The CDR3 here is CASSQATGELFF. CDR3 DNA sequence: TGCGCCAGCAGCCAAGCTACCGGGGAGCTGTTTTTT.

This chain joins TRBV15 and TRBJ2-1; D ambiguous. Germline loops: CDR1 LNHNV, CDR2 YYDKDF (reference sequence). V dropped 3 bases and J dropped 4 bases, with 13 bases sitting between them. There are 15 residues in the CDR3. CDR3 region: CATSSPPPGYNEQFF. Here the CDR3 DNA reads TGTGCCACCAGCAGCCCGCCCCCCGGGTACAATGAGCAGTTCTTC.

The CDR3 spells CASSLAGTTHNEQFF. The CDR3 DNA is TGTGCCAGCAGCTTGGCCGGGACTACTCACAATGAGCAGTTCTTC. The chain joins TRBV7-8 to TRBJ2-1; 7 nucleotides align to TRBD2. The germline V gene has CDR1 SGHVS and CDR2 FQNEAQ. The CDR3 runs to 15 residues. Trimming removed 3 bases from V and 5 bases from J; junction bases left unmatched: 7.

DNA for the CDR3: TGTGCCAGCAGTGGTGGACTAGCGGCCTCCTACAATGAGCAGTTCTTC. The encoded protein is CASSGGLAASYNEQFF. The chain has TRBV2 and TRBJ2-1; TRBD2 aligns across 10 bases. This CDR3 region has 16 residues. The germline CDR1 and CDR2 sequences are SNHLY and FYNNEI. V dropped 4 bases and J dropped 0; count of bases not matched to a gene: 3.

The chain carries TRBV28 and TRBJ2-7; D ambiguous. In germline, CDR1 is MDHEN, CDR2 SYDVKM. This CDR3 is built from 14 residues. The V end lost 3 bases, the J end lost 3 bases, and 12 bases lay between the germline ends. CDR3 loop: CASSFSGLVYEQYF. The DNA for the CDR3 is TGTGCCAGCAGTTTCTCGGGCCTCGTCTACGAGCAGTACTTC.

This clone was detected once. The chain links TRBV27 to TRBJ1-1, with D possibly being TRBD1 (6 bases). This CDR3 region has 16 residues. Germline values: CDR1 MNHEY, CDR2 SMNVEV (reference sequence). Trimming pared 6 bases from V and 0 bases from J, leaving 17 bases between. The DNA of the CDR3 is TGTGCCAGCAGGACCACGGACAGCCACATGAACACTGAAGCTTTCTTT. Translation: CASRTTDSHMNTEAFF.

The CDR3 protein is CASSVATLWPTDNTEAFF. The CDR3, as DNA: TGTGCCAGCAGCGTAGCTACTTTATGGCCGACGGACAACACTGAAGCTTTCTTT. V gene TRBV9 combines with J gene TRBJ1-1; no clear D gene. Trimming stripped 0 bases from V and 2 bases from J, with 20 bases between. Germline assignment: CDR1 SGDLS and CDR2 YYNGEE. The CDR3 runs 18 residues.

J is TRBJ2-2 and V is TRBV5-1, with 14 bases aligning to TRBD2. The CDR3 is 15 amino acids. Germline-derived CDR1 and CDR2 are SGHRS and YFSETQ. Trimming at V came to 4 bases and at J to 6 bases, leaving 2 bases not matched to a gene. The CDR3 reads CASSQGLAGAGELFF. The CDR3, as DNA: TGCGCCAGCAGCCAGGGACTAGCGGGAGCCGGGGAGCTGTTTTTT.

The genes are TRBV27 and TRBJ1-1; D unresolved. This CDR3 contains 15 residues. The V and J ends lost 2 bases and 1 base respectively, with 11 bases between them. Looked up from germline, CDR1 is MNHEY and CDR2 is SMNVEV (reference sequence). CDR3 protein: CASSLRQTTNTEAFF. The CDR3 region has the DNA TGTGCCAGCAGTTTACGGCAGACTACGAACACTGAAGCTTTCTTT.

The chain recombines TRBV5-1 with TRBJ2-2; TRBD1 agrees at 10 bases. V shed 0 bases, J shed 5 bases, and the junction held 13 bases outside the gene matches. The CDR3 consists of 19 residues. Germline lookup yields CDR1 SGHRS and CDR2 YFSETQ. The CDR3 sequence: CASSLDLRGQGRRTGELFF. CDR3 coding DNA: TGCGCCAGCAGCTTGGATCTACGGGGACAGGGGAGGAGGACCGGGGAGCTGTTTTTT.

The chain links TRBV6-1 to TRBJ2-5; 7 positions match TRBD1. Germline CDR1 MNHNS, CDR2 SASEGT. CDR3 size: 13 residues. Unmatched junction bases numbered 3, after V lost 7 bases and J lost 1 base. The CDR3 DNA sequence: TGTGCCAGCACCGGACAGGCCCAAGAGACCCAGTACTTC. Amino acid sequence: CASTGQAQETQYF.

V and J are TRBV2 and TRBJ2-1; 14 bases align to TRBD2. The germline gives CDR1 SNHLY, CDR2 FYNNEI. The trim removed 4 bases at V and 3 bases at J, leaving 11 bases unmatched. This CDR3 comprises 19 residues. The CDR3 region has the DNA TGTGCCAGCAGTGCCCCGACTAGCGGGGGGGCCGCCATCTACAATGAGCAGTTCTTC. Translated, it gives CASSAPTSGGAAIYNEQFF.

The CDR3 reads CASSPKGGEDRSYEQYF. For the CDR3, the DNA is TGTGCCAGCTCACCAAAGGGGGGTGAGGACCGATCCTACGAGCAGTACTTC. J is TRBJ2-7 and V is TRBV18, with D perhaps assigned TRBD1 or TRBD2 (6 bases each). The CDR3 loop spans 17 amino acids. Germline V gene sequence: CDR1 KGHSH, CDR2 LQKENI. V was pared by 2 bases and J by 1 base, with 18 bases between.

Here the CDR3 reads CASKGALGTETQYF. The CDR3 nucleotides read TGTGCCAGTAAGGGGGCCTTAGGAACAGAGACCCAGTACTTC. This chain connects TRBV19 to TRBJ2-5, with TRBD1 matching 7 bases. The CDR3 is 14 residues long. Germline assignment: CDR1 LNHDA and CDR2 SQIVND (reference sequence). J was trimmed by 4 bases and V by 7 bases; bases with no gene match: 9.

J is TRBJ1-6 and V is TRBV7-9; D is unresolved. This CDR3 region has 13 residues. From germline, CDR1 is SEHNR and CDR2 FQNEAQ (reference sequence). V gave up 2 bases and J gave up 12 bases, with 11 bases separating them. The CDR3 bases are TGTGCCAGCAGCTTAAATGTCAGAGAACCCCTCCACTTT. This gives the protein CASSLNVREPLHF.

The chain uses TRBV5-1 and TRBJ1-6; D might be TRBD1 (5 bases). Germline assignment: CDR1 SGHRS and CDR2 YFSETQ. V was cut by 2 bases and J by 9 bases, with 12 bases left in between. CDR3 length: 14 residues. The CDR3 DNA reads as TGCGCCAGCAGCTTCGGGGGTGTAGGTTCACCCCTCCACTTT. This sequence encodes CASSFGGVGSPLHF.

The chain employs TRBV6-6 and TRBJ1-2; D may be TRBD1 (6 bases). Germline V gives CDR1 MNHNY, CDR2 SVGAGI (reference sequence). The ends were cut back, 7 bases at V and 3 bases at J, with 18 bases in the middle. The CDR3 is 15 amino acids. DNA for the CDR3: TGTGCCAGCACAAAACTGGGCAGGGGACACTATGGCTACACCTTC. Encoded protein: CASTKLGRGHYGYTF.

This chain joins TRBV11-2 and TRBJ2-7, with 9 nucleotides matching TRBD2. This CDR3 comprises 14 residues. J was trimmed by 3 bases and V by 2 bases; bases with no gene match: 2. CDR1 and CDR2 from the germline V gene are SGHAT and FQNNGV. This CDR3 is CASSLLAGNYEQYF. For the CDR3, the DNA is TGTGCCAGCAGCTTACTAGCGGGGAACTACGAGCAGTACTTC.

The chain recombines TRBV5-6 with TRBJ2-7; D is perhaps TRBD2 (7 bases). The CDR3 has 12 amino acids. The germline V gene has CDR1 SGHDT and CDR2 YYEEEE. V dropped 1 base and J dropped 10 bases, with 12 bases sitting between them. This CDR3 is CASSLWGGDQYF. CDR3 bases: TGTGCCAGCAGCTTGTGGGGGGGCGATCAGTACTTC.

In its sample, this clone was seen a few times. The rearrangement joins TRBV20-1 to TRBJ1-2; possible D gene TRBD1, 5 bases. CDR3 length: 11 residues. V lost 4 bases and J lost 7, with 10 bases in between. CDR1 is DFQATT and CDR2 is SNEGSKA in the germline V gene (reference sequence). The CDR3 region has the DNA TGCAGTGCTACCCTTGGGGGTGGCTACACCTTC. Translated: CSATLGGGYTF.

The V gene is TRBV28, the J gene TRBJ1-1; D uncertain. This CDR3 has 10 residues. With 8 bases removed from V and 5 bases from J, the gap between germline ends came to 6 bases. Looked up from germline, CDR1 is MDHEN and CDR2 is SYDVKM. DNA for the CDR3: TGTGCCAGCGGCCTGACTGAAGCTTTCTTT. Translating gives CASGLTEAFF.